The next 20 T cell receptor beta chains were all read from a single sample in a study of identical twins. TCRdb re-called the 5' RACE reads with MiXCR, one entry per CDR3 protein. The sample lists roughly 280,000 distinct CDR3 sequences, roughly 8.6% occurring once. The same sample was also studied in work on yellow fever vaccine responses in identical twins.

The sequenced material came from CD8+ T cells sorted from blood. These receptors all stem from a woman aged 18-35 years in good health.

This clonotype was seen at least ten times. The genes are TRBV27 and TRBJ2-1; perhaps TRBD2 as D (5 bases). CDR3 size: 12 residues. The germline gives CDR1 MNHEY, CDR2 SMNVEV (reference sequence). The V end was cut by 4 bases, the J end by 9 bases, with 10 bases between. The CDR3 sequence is CASSSPGIEQFF. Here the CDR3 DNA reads TGTGCCAGCAGTTCACCCGGGATTGAGCAGTTCTTC.

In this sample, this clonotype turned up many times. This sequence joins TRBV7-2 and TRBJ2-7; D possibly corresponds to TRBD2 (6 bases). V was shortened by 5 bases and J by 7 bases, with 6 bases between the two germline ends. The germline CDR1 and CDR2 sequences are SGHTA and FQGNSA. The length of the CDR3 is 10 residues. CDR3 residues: CASSGREQYF. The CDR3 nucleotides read TGTGCCAGCAGCGGGAGGGAGCAGTACTTC.

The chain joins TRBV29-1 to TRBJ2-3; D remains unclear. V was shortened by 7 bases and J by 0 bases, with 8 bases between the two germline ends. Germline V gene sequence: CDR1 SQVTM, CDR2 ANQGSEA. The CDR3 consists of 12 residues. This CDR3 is CSDATSTDTQYF. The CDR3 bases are TGCAGCGACGCGACTAGCACAGATACGCAGTATTTT.

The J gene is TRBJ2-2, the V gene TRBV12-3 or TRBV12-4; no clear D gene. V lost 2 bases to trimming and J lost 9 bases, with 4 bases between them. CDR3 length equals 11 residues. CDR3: CASSLPRELFF. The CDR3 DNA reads TGTGCCAGCAGTTTACCCAGGGAGCTGTTTTTT.

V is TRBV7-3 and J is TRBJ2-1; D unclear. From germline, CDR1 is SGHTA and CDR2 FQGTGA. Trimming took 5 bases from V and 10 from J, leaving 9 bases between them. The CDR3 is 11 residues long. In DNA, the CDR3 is TGTGCCAGCAGCCCCGGTATAGAGCAGTTCTTC. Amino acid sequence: CASSPGIEQFF.

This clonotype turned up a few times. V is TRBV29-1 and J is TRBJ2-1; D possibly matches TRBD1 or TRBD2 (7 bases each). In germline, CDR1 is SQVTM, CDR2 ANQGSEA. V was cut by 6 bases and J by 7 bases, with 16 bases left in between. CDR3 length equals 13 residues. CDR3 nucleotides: TGCAGCGTCAGGGGGGCCGGGAGGAATGAGCAGTTCTTC. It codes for CSVRGAGRNEQFF.

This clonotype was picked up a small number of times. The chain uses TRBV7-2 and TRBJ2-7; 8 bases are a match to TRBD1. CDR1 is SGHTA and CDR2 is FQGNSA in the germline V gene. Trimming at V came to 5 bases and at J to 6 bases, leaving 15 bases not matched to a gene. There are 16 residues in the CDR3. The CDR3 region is CASSTRTGLRSGEQYF. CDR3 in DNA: TGTGCCAGCAGCACCAGGACAGGGCTACGGTCGGGCGAGCAGTACTTC.

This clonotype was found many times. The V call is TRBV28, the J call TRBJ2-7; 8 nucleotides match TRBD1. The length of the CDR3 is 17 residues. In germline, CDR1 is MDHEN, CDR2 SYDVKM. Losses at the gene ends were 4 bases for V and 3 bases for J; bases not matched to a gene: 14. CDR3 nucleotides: TGTGCCAGCAGTTCATCCTCTTATGACAGGGGTCTCTACGAGCAGTACTTC. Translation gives CASSSSSYDRGLYEQYF.

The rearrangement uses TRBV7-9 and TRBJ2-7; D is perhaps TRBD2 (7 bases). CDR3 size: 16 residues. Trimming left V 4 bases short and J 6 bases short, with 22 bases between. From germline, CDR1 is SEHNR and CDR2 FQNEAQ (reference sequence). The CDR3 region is CASSYFSGGGAVEQYF. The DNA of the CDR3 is TGTGCCAGCAGCTACTTTAGCGGAGGGGGGGCGGTCGAGCAGTACTTC.

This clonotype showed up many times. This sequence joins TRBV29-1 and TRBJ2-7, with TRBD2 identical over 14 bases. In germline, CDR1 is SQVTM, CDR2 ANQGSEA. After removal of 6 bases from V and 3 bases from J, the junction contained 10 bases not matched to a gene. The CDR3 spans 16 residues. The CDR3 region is CSVGGGLAGGHYEQYF. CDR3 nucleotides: TGCAGCGTGGGAGGTGGACTAGCGGGGGGCCACTACGAGCAGTACTTC.

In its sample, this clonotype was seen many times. Here the CDR3 reads CASSPSRDGTDTQYF. The CDR3 DNA reads as TGTGCCAGCAGCCCCTCCCGGGACGGCACAGATACGCAGTATTTT. The rearrangement links TRBV28 to TRBJ2-3; perhaps D is TRBD1 or TRBD2 (5 bases each). In germline, CDR1 is MDHEN, CDR2 SYDVKM. V lost 6 bases, J lost 1 base, and 14 bases lay in between. This CDR3 is 15 amino acids long.

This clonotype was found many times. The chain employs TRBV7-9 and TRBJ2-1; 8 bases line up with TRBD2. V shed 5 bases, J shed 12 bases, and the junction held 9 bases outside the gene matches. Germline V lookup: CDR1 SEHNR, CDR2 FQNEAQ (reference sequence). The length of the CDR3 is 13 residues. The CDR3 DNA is TGTGCCAGCAGCGGCGAGCGGGGGACCCCGCAGTTCTTC. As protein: CASSGERGTPQFF.

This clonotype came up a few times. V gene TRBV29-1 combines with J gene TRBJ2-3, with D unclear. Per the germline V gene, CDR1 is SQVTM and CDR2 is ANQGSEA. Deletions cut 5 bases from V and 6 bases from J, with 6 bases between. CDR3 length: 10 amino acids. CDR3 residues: CSVWWDTQYF. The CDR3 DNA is TGCAGCGTTTGGTGGGATACGCAGTATTTT.

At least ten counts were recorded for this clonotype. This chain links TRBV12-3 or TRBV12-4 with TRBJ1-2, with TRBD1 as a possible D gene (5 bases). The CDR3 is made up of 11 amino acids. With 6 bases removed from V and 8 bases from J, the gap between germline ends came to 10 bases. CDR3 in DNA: TGTGCCAGCAGCCAGGGTGTCGGCTACACCTTC. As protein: CASSQGVGYTF.

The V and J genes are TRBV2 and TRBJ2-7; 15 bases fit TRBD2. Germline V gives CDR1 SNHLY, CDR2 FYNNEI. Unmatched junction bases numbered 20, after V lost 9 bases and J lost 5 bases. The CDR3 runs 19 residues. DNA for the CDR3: TGTGCCAGTACGAACGGGATCGAACTCGGGACTAGCGGGAGGAACGAGCAGTACTTC. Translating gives CASTNGIELGTSGRNEQYF. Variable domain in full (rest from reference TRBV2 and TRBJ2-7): EPEVTQTPSHQVTQMGQEVILRCVPISNHLYFYWYRQILGQKVEFLVSFYNNEISEKSEIFDDQFSVERPDGSNFTLKIRSTKLEDSAMYFCASTNGIELGTSGRNEQYFGPGTRLTVT.

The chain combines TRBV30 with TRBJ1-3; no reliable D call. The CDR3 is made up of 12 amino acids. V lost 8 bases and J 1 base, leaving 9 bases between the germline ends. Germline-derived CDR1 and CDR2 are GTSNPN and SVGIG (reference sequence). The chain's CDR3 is CAVQNSGNTIYF. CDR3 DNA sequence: TGTGCCGTACAAAATTCTGGAAACACCATATATTTT.

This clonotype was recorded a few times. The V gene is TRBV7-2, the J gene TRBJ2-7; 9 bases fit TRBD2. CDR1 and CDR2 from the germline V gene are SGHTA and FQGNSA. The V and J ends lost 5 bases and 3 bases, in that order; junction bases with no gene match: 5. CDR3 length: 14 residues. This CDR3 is CASSVSSGIYEQYF. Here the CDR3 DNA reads TGTGCCAGCAGCGTATCTAGCGGGATCTACGAGCAGTACTTC.

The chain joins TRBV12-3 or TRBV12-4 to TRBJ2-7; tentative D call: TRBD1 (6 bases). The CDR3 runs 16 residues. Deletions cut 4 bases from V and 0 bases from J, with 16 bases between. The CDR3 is CASSSTRDTASYEQYF. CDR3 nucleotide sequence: TGTGCCAGCAGTTCAACCCGGGACACCGCCTCCTACGAGCAGTACTTC.

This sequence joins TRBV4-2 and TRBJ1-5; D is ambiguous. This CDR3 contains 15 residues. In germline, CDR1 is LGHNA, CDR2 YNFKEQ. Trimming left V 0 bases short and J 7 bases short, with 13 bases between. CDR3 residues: CASSQDLGIRQPQHF. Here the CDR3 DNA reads TGTGCCAGCAGCCAAGATCTGGGGATTCGGCAGCCCCAGCATTTT.

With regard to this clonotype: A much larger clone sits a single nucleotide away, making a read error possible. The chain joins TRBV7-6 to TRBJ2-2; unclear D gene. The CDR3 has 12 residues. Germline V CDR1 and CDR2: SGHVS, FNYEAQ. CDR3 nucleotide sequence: TGTACCGGCCGTGGGGACACCGGGGAGCTGTTTTTT. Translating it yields CTGRGDTGELFF.